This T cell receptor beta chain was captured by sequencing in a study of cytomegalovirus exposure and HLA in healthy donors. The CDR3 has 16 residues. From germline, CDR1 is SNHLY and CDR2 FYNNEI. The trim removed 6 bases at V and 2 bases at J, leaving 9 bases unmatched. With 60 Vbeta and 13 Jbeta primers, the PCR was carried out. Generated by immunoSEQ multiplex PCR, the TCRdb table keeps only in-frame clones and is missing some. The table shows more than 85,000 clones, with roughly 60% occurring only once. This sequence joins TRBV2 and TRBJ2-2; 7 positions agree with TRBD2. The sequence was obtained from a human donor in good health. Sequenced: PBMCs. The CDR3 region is CASSEILAPNTGELFF. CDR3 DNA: TGTGCCAGCAGCGAAATACTAGCGCCTAACACCGGGGAGCTGTTTTTT.